This TCR beta chain was obtained from a study of CD8 T cells in Susac syndrome. RNA totalling roughly 0.45 to 1 ug underwent reverse transcription with random hexamers. An immunoSEQ multiplex PCR generated amplified TCR beta CDR3 products spanning 54 Vbeta and 13 Jbeta. From the immunoSEQ multiplex PCR reads, TCRdb called clonotypes with MiXCR, one entry per CDR3 protein. The data show about 440,000 distinct CDR3 sequences, roughly 85% seen once. CD8+ and CD4+ blood T cells underwent TCR beta sequencing. Negative isolation yielded CD8+ and CD4+ T cells; FACS enriched TEMRA cells. Per the germline V gene, CDR1 is ENHRY and CDR2 is SYGVKD. The V gene end was trimmed by 0 bases and the J gene end by 4 bases; junction bases not matched to a gene: 8. The CDR3 runs to 16 residues.

The specimen was CD8+ T cells from PBMCs. The chain carries TRBV10-3 and TRBJ2-7, with 8 positions matching TRBD2. This TCR was recovered from a human donor with multiple sclerosis. The CDR3 DNA is TGTGCCATCAGTGAGTCGACTAGCGCGAACGGTTACGAGCAGTACTTC. As protein: CAISESTSANGYEQYF.